This T cell receptor beta chain emerged from a study of control samples from healthy donors and cancer patients. Libraries were prepared by immunoSEQ multiplex PCR; TCRdb keeps only in-frame clonotypes and omits some of them. The sample comprises about 49,000 clones, around 85% of which are singletons, and over 2.5% rests with the top ten. The J segment lost 7 bases and the V segment lost 1 base, leaving 5 bases of the junction unmatched. CDR1 and CDR2 from the germline V gene are GTSNPN and SVGIG (reference sequence). The CDR3 loop spans 15 amino acids. This clonotype was obtained from a woman aged 45-65 years with lung cancer. The sequenced sample was PBMCs. The chain is built from TRBV30 and TRBJ1-6; the match to TRBD1 covers 9 bases. CDR3 sequence (DNA): TGTGCCTGGAGTGATGGACAGGGGAAGAATTCACCCCTCCACTTT. Translated: CAWSDGQGKNSPLHF.